The rows below give T cell receptor beta chains drawn from one sample of a study of T cell responses to AZD1222 COVID-19 vaccine. TCRdb's copy holds only in-frame clones and misses some; the assay was immunoSEQ multiplex PCR. Of some 150,000 clones in the sample, around 90% were seen once. The material sequenced was peripheral blood, taken on day 0 of AZD1222 vaccination. The receptor set was obtained from an adult in good health. Each CDR3 is given with its conserved first and last residue.

v_call cdr3_aa
TRBV5-1 CASSSAGTGGYEQYF
TRBV28 CASSLTPYEQYF
TRBV6-5 CASSWTPGTAEQYF
TRBV7-9 CASSSKGTQYF
TRBV5-6 CASSLWGANEQYF
TRBV9 CASSVGGGGTTEAFF
TRBV6-5 CASSPGVEAFF
TRBV13 CASSRTLSGANVLTF
TRBV19 CASGASSYNEQFF
TRBV5-6 CASSSGGGYGYTF
TRBV7-2 CASSLLTEAFF
TRBV7-9 CASSPGGGGLFEQYF
TRBV4-2 CASSPRRGVGEKLFF
TRBV5-6 CASSKQGSLYNEQFF
TRBV19 CASSIGALGNQPQHF
TRBV6-2/TRBV6-3 CASSYSMGGGPQAHEQYF
TRBV2 CASSDRRAKNIQYF
TRBV15 CATSRDLRVNSGNTIYF
TRBV7-2 CASSPKSGGRGTGELFF
TRBV5-4 CASSPRVAVGTEAFF
TRBV28 CASSSTGGGYTF
TRBV3-1/TRBV3-2 CASSQRRDYGYTF
TRBV5-1 CASNAGNTEAFF
TRBV19 CASRQFYSNQPQHF
TRBV29-1 CSVCLGQTNTEAFF
TRBV18 CASSKDRVNTEAFF